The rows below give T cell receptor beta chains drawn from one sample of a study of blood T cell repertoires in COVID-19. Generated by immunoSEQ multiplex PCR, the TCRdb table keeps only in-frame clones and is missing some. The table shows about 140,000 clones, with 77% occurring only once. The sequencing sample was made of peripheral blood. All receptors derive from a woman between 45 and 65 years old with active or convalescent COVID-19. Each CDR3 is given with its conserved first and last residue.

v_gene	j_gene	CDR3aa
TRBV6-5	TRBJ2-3	CASSPGRGGTDTQYF
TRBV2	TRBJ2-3	CASSEATGGGTDTQYF
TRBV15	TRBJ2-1	CATSFDSSSYNEQFF
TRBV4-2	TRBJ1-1	CASSQGGSYTEAFF
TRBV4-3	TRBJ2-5	CASSQESGRAVETQYF
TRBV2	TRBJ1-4	CASSIRRTGGEKLFF
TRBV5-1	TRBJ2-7	CASSTGTSGDVYEQYF
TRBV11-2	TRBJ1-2	CASSSSGTGALGYTF
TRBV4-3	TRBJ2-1	CASSQERAGAGREQFF
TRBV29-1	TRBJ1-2	CSGGSTGVGYTF
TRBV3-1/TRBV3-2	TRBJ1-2	CASSLRDGYTF
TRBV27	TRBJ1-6	CASSLYSTVPNSPLHF
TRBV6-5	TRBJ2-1	CASSYDRASYNEQFF
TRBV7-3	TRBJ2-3	CASSVIAGAGTDTQYF
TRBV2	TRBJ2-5	CASSRDYQETQYF
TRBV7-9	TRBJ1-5	CASKSGSSRNQPQHF